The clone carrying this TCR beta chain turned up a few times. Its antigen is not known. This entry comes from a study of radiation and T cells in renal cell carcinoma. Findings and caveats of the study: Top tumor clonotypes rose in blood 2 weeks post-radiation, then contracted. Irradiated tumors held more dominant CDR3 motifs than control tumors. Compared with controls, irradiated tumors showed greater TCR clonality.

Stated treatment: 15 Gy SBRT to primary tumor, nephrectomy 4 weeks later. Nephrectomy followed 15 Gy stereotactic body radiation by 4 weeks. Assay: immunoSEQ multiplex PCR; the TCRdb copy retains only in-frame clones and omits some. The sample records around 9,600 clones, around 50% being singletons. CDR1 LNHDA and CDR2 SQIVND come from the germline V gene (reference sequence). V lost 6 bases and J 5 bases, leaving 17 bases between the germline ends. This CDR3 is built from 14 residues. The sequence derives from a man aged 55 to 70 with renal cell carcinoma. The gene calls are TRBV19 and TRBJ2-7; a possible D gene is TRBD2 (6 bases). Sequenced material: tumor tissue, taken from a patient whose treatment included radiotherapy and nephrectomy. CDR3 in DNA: TGTGCCAGTAGCCCCCAGGGCGGCGGGAACGAGCAGTACTTC. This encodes CASSPQGGGNEQYF. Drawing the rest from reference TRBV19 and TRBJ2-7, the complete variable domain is DGGITQSPKYLFRKEGQNVTLSCEQNLNHDAMYWYRQDPGQGLRLIYYSQIVNDFQKGDIAEGYSVSREKKESFPLTVTSAQKNPTAFYLCASSPQGGGNEQYFGPGTRLTVT.